This is a list of T cell receptor beta chains from one sample in a study of cytomegalovirus exposure and HLA in healthy donors. TCRdb keeps only in-frame clones here, not all; method: immunoSEQ multiplex PCR. The sample totals 100,000 to 150,000 clones. The sample consisted of PBMCs. The receptors stem from a man aged 18 to 29 in good health and CMV-seronegative. Both conserved end residues are part of each CDR3. The order of the fields is J gene, D gene, V gene, CDR3 protein, CDR3 DNA. A D gene is named only where the DNA matches it firmly.

TRBJ2-1	-	TRBV5-6	CASSTRMAVLSNEQFF	TGTGCCAGCAGCACCCGGATGGCGGTTCTGAGTAATGAGCAGTTCTTC
TRBJ2-7	TRBD2	TRBV15	CATSTRAGASYEQYF	TGTGCCACCAGCACTAGAGCGGGAGCCTCCTACGAGCAGTACTTC
TRBJ1-2	-	TRBV15	CATSRDSSYSAGSNYGYTF	TGTGCCACCAGCAGAGATTCATCCTATTCGGCAGGCTCTAACTATGGCTACACCTTC
TRBJ2-5	-	TRBV30	CAWSGFSPGEQYF	TGTGCCTGGAGCGGCTTCTCTCCGGGGGAGCAGTACTTC
TRBJ1-3	-	TRBV7-2	CASSLHPGGTGNTIYF	TGTGCCAGCAGCTTGCACCCAGGTGGAACTGGAAACACCATATATTTT
TRBJ2-7	TRBD1	TRBV6-1	CASSADSRTGNEQYF	TGTGCCAGCAGTGCAGACTCTAGGACAGGGAACGAGCAGTACTTC
TRBJ2-7	TRBD2	TRBV29-1	CSVRTSGKSSYEQYF	TGCAGCGTGAGGACTAGCGGGAAGAGCTCCTACGAGCAGTACTTC
TRBJ1-3	-	TRBV25-1	CASSGSLSGGNTIYF	TGTGCCAGCAGTGGCAGTCTCTCGGGAGGAAACACCATATATTTT
TRBJ1-2	TRBD1	TRBV14	CASSPIYTGQKANYGYTF	TGTGCCAGCAGCCCGATTTATACGGGACAGAAAGCTAACTATGGCTACACCTTC
TRBJ2-7	TRBD1	TRBV4-1	CASSLETGGYEQYF	TGCGCCAGCAGCCTCGAGACAGGGGGCTACGAGCAGTACTTC
TRBJ2-5	TRBD1	TRBV7-3	CASSSTTGGFMDF	TGTGCCAGCAGTTCAACGACAGGGGGATTTATGGACTTC
TRBJ2-7	-	TRBV28	CASSQSPVGGGEQYF	TGTGCCAGCAGCCAATCCCCCGTAGGGGGTGGTGAGCAGTACTTC
TRBJ1-2	-	TRBV7-3	CASSLNSGFNYGYTF	TGTGCCAGCAGCTTAAATTCGGGTTTCAACTATGGCTACACCTTC
TRBJ2-1	-	TRBV5-1	CASNLIGSDEQFF	TGCGCCAGCAACCTCATAGGTAGCGATGAGCAGTTCTTC
TRBJ1-1	-	TRBV7-9	CASSFGLGGENTEAFF	TGTGCCAGCAGCTTCGGACTTGGAGGAGAGAACACTGAAGCTTTCTTT
TRBJ2-3	-	TRBV6-5	CASSFPGRADTQYF	TGTGCCAGCAGTTTTCCAGGCCGTGCAGATACGCAGTATTTT
TRBJ2-7	-	TRBV5-8	CASSPTGTVSYEQYF	TGTGCCAGCAGCCCCACAGGGACCGTATCCTACGAGCAGTACTTC
TRBJ2-3	-	TRBV5-6	CASSSLADSADTQYF	TGTGCCAGCAGCTCACTGGCGGACAGCGCAGATACGCAGTATTTT
TRBJ1-2	-	TRBV9	CASSVGEVGYTF	TGTGCCAGCAGCGTAGGAGAGGTGGGCTACACCTTC
TRBJ2-7	-	TRBV6-5	CASSPPGQPYEQYF	TGTGCCAGCAGTCCCCCGGGTCAGCCCTACGAGCAGTACTTC
TRBJ2-5	TRBD1	TRBV7-2	CASSLDRGVSETQYF	TGTGCCAGCAGCTTGGACAGGGGGGTTTCAGAGACCCAGTACTTC
TRBJ2-2	-	TRBV25-1	CASSEYVNTGELFF	TGTGCCAGCAGTGAATACGTGAACACCGGGGAGCTGTTTTTT
TRBJ2-1	-	TRBV5-4	CATDSGQAIRAPFF	TGTGCCACCGATTCGGGACAAGCAATTCGGGCGCCGTTCTTC
TRBJ2-2	TRBD2	TRBV7-9	CASSPEGLSNTGELFF	TGTGCCAGCAGTCCCGAGGGACTATCAAACACCGGGGAGCTGTTTTTT